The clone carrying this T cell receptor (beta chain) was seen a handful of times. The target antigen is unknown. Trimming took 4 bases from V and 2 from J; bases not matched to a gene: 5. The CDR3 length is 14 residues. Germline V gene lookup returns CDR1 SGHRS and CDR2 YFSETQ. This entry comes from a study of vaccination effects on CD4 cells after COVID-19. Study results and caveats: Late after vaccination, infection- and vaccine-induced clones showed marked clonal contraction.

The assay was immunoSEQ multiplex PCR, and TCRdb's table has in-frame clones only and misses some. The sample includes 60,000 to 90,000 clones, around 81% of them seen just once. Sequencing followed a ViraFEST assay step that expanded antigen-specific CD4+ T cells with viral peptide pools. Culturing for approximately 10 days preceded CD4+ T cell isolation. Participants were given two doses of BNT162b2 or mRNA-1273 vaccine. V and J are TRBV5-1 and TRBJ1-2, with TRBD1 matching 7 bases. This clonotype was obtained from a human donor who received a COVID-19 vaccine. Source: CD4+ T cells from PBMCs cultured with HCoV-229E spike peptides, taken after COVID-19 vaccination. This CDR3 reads CASSDGTENYGYTF. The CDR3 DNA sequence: TGCGCCAGCAGCGACGGGACAGAGAACTATGGCTACACCTTC.